The clone carrying this TCR beta chain has only one observation. Its antigen is undetermined. The sample is drawn from a study of cytomegalovirus exposure and HLA in healthy donors. As for the study in general: An analysis done earlier identified more than 100 million unique TCR beta sequences from approximately 180 million T cells.

The CDR3 totals 13 residues. Germline assignment: CDR1 MNHEY and CDR2 SVGAGI. Study results and limitations: Later analysis demonstrated an association between a missense DCLRE1C variant and TCR beta V- and J-gene trimming. In a later analysis, CMV-associated beta chains were mostly HLA-associated, it appeared.

Though nominally healthy at sampling, donors likely had unrecorded immune exposures. Researchers ran the PCR with 60 Vbeta and 13 Jbeta primers. The data were produced by immunoSEQ multiplex PCR, yet TCRdb's version contains in-frame clones alone and is incomplete. Of 80,000 to 100,000 clones in the sample, over 75% were seen once. The source is a man aged 50-60 years in good health and CMV-seropositive. The chain uses TRBV6-5 and TRBJ2-5, with 8 bases fitting TRBD1. The assigned J gene may be wrong: the sequence end matches TRBJ2-7 better. Material for sequencing was PBMCs. CDR3 region: CASTQGARDEQYF. As DNA, the CDR3 is TGTGCCAGCACCCAGGGGGCTCGGGACGAGCAGTACTTC.